Sequencing of this T cell receptor (beta chain) was carried out in a study of T cell responses to AZD1222 COVID-19 vaccine. This CDR3 region has 17 residues. The germline gives CDR1 SNHLY, CDR2 FYNNEI. The V and J ends lost 1 base and 0 bases respectively, with 15 bases between them. This clone occurred once. TCRdb's table, derived via immunoSEQ multiplex PCR, lists solely in-frame clones and lacks some. The sample carries around 60,000 clones, about 90% recorded once. This receptor was taken from an adult in good health. The chain carries TRBV2 and TRBJ1-2, with D uncertain. The sample consisted of peripheral blood, taken on day 0 of AZD1222 vaccination. CDR3 DNA: TGTGCCAGCAGTGAAGAGAGTACGCACACCACTAACTATGGCTACACCTTC. Encoded protein: CASSEESTHTTNYGYTF.